These 13 T cell receptor beta chains originate from one sample sequenced in a study of cytomegalovirus exposure and HLA in healthy donors. Amplification used 60 Vbeta primers and 13 Jbeta primers. Repertoires were generated with immunoSEQ multiplex PCR, while TCRdb's copy carries only in-frame clones and drops some. The sample includes 150,000 to 200,000 clones, roughly 84% seen only once; the top ten take 1.5%. The sequencing sample was made of PBMCs. The receptors were sampled from a male donor in good health and CMV-seronegative.

This clone was counted between two and nine times. The chain links TRBV30 to TRBJ2-2; TRBD2 might be the D (5 bases). The CDR3 runs 13 residues. V was pared by 4 bases and J by 0 bases, with 6 bases between. Germline V CDR1 and CDR2: GTSNPN, SVGIG (reference sequence). This chain's CDR3 is CAWTGTNTGELFF. The CDR3 region has the DNA TGTGCCTGGACGGGAACGAACACCGGGGAGCTGTTTTTT. The full variable domain, with the rest looked up from reference TRBV30 and TRBJ2-2, is SQTIHQWPATLVQPVGSPLSLECTVEGTSNPNLYWYRQAAGRGLQLLFYSVGIGQISSEVPQNLSASRPQDRQFILSSKKLLLSDSGFYLCAWTGTNTGELFFGEGSRLTVL.

V and J are TRBV7-9 and TRBJ1-5; D unclear. The CDR3 spans 14 residues. Germline V gene data show CDR1 as SEHNR and CDR2 as FQNEAQ (reference sequence). V gave up 1 base and J gave up 4 bases, with 8 bases separating them. The CDR3 is CASSLVGMNQPQHF. The CDR3 DNA sequence: TGTGCCAGCAGCTTAGTGGGCATGAATCAGCCCCAGCATTTT.

V usage is TRBV19 and J usage is TRBJ1-2; the match to TRBD1 covers 8 bases. V lost 9 bases, J lost 6 bases, and 21 bases stayed unmatched. The CDR3 has 17 amino acids. Germline lookup yields CDR1 LNHDA and CDR2 SQIVND (reference sequence). CDR3 in DNA: TGTGCCAGCGTCCTTAGTATCCGGACAGGGCCGGTCGATGGCTACACCTTC. It yields the protein CASVLSIRTGPVDGYTF.

This chain links TRBV7-2 with TRBJ1-1; D is undetermined. In germline, CDR1 is SGHTA, CDR2 FQGNSA. This CDR3 contains 13 residues. V shed 3 bases and J shed 5 bases, with 10 bases lying between them. CDR3 region: CASSLGSETEAFF. The CDR3 nucleotides are TGTGCCAGCAGCTTGGGCAGTGAAACTGAAGCTTTCTTT.

The chain employs TRBV7-8 and TRBJ2-7, with TRBD2 as a possible D gene (7 bases). With 5 bases removed from V and 2 bases from J, the gap between germline ends came to 25 bases. This CDR3 is built from 18 residues. In germline, CDR1 is SGHVS, CDR2 FQNEAQ. CDR3 sequence (DNA): TGTGCCAGCAGCGCCGTTCAAGGGGGGGGTCGGGCGACCTACGAGCAGTACTTC. Encoded protein: CASSAVQGGGRATYEQYF. Combining the CDR3 with reference TRBV7-8 and TRBJ2-7 gives the whole variable domain GAGVSQSPRYKVAKRGQDVALRCDPISGHVSLFWYQQALGQGPEFLTYFQNEAQLDKSGLPSDRFFAERPEGSVSTLKIQRTQQEDSAVYLCASSAVQGGGRATYEQYFGPGTRLTVT.

The chain has TRBV7-8 and TRBJ2-7, with D maybe TRBD1 (5 bases). Germline values: CDR1 SGHVS, CDR2 FQNEAQ. CDR3 length equals 16 residues. V lost 5 bases and J 3 bases, leaving 20 bases between the germline ends. CDR3 coding DNA: TGTGCCAGCAGCACCACCGCCCCAGGGATTATCTACGAGCAGTACTTC. This translates into CASSTTAPGIIYEQYF.

This chain links TRBV6-1 with TRBJ1-3, with D unresolved. CDR1 and CDR2 (germline): MNHNS, SASEGT. Trimming left V 4 bases short and J 2 bases short, with 15 bases between. The CDR3 covers 16 residues. The CDR3 region is CASSVARGNPGNTIYF. CDR3 coding DNA: TGTGCCAGCAGTGTGGCCCGCGGTAATCCTGGAAACACCATATATTTT.

V and J are TRBV19 and TRBJ1-2, with 8 bases aligning to TRBD1. V was pared by 5 bases and J by 3 bases, with 5 bases of the junction left unmatched. The CDR3 has 14 residues. The germline V gene encodes CDR1 LNHDA and CDR2 SQIVND (reference sequence). CDR3 DNA: TGTGCCAGTAGTCCACGGACAGGGTACTATGGCTACACCTTC. Translating gives CASSPRTGYYGYTF.

The chain links TRBV11-2 to TRBJ2-2; D ambiguous. The germline V gene has CDR1 SGHAT and CDR2 FQNNGV. V was clipped by 5 bases and J by 5 bases, with 3 bases between them. The CDR3 runs to 11 residues. CDR3 amino acids: CASSRTGELFF. Written as DNA, the CDR3 is TGTGCCAGCAGCCGTACCGGGGAGCTGTTTTTT.

There are a few counts of this clone. V is TRBV6-5 and J is TRBJ1-1, with TRBD1 matching over 7 bases. The germline CDR1 and CDR2 sequences are MNHEY and SVGAGI. Trimming cost V 2 bases and J 0 bases; bases outside gene matches: 0. This CDR3 is 14 amino acids long. This chain's CDR3 is CASSYGTVNTEAFF. In DNA, the CDR3 is TGTGCCAGCAGTTACGGGACAGTGAACACTGAAGCTTTCTTT.

V usage is TRBV7-9 and J usage is TRBJ2-5; 10 bases agree with TRBD2. The CDR3 contains 15 residues. CDR1 and CDR2 (germline): SEHNR, FQNEAQ (reference sequence). J lost 5 bases, V lost 3 bases, and 6 bases had no gene match. The CDR3 nucleotides are TGTGCCAGCAGCTTCTCTAGCGGGAGTTCGGAGACCCAGTACTTC. It is translated as CASSFSSGSSETQYF.

J is TRBJ1-1 and V is TRBV6-5, with TRBD1 as a possible D gene (6 bases). The CDR3 runs 13 residues. Germline CDR1 is MNHEY and CDR2 is SVGAGI. The V end lost 6 bases, the J end lost 4 bases, and 12 bases lay between the germline ends. CDR3 coding DNA: TGTGCCAGCAGATTAGGACAGAGCACTGAAGCTTTCTTT. This translates into CASRLGQSTEAFF.

This rearrangement joins TRBV7-2 to TRBJ1-5; D gene uncertain. Deletions cut 5 bases from V and 2 bases from J, with 10 bases between. This CDR3 has 14 amino acids. Germline assignment: CDR1 SGHTA and CDR2 FQGNSA. The CDR3 bases are TGTGCCAGCAGCCATACCCGGGGCAATCAGCCCCAGCATTTT. Its protein product is CASSHTRGNQPQHF.